This TCR beta chain was identified during a study of blood T cell repertoires in COVID-19. Germline assignment: CDR1 LNHDA and CDR2 SQIVND (reference sequence). CDR3 length: 16 residues. V lost 3 bases and J lost 2; bases outside the gene matches: 5. Sequencing was performed with immunoSEQ multiplex PCR; in TCRdb, only in-frame clones are kept and a portion is missing. Of 350,000 to 450,000 clones in the sample, about 90% were seen once. This rearrangement joins TRBV19 to TRBJ1-5, with 9 bases fitting TRBD1. The sequenced sample was PBMCs or T cells enriched from blood (not recorded which). This TCR derives from a man aged 40-55 years in a cohort exposed to, infected with or recovered from COVID-19 (not recorded which). CDR3 DNA sequence: TGTGCCAGTAGTATGAGCCGGGACAGGGGCAATCAGCCCCAGCATTTT. It encodes CASSMSRDRGNQPQHF.